This T cell receptor (beta chain) was profiled in a study of blood T cell repertoires in COVID-19. About the study: COVID-19 samples, acute and convalescent, were from the United States, Italy and Spain. Nucleic acid was either cDNA or gDNA, and it came from T cells, B-cell-depleted T cells, or PBMCs.

This CDR3 region has 16 residues. The germline CDR1 and CDR2 sequences are GTSNPN and SVGIG (reference sequence). V gave up 3 bases and J gave up 0 bases; unmatched junction bases: 4. Authors' data handling: Quantification of nucleated cells was approximated via reference gene primer amplification. Profiling relied on immunoSEQ multiplex PCR, and the TCRdb table lists in-frame clones only, not all of them. The V and J calls and clone size come from that table; D and trimming were worked out from the DNA. The table includes approximately 160,000 clones, over 90% detected once. The sequencing input was peripheral blood. This sequence was found in a man aged 45-65 years with acute or convalescent COVID-19. This chain joins TRBV30 and TRBJ1-5; the match to TRBD1 covers 11 bases. The CDR3 DNA follows: TGTGCCTGGAGCGGGACAGGGGGTTCTAGCAATCAGCCCCAGCATTTT. Translated, it gives CAWSGTGGSSNQPQHF.